This TCR beta chain was sequenced during a study of cytomegalovirus exposure and HLA in healthy donors. Healthy bone marrow donors made up the donor group. V shed 5 bases, J shed 3 bases, and the junction held 4 bases outside the gene matches. CDR3 size: 15 residues. Germline values: CDR1 MNHEY, CDR2 SMNVEV (reference sequence). Amplification used 60 Vbeta primers and 13 Jbeta primers. TCRdb's copy holds only in-frame clones and misses some; the assay was immunoSEQ multiplex PCR. The data show roughly 180,000 clones, roughly 80% seen once. Sequences were obtained from PBMCs. The V call is TRBV27, the J call TRBJ2-7, with TRBD2 matching over 13 bases. The sequence was obtained from a man in his thirties or forties in good health and CMV-seronegative. This CDR3 reads CASSPGLAGVYEQYF. The CDR3 DNA reads as TGTGCCAGCAGTCCTGGACTAGCGGGAGTCTACGAGCAGTACTTC.